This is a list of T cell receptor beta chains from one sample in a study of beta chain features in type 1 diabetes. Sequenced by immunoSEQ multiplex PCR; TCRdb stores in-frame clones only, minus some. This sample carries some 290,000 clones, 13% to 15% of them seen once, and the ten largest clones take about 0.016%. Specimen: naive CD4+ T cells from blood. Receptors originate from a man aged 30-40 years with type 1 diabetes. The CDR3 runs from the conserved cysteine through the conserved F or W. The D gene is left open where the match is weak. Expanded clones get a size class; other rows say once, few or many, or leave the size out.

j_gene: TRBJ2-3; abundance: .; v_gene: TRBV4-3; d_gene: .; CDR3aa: CASSQYRSSTDTQYF; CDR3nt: TGCGCCAGCAGCCAATACAGGTCTAGCACAGATACGCAGTATTTT
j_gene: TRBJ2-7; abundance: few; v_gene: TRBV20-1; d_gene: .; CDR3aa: CSASYYEQYF; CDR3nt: TGCAGTGCTAGTTACTACGAGCAGTACTTC
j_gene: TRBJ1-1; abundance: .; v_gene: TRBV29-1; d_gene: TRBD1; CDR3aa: CSVGYRGEAFF; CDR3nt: TGCAGCGTTGGGTACAGGGGTGAAGCTTTCTTT
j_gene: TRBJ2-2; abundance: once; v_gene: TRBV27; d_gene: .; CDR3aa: CASSLSGHTGELFF; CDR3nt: TGTGCCAGCAGTTTGAGCGGCCACACCGGGGAGCTGTTTTTT
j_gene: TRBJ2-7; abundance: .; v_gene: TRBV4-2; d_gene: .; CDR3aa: CASSQDGRGQSYEQYF; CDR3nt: TGTGCCAGCAGCCAAGATGGGCGGGGACAGTCCTACGAGCAGTACTTC
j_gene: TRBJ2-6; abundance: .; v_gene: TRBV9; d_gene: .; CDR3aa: CASSPRGYSGANVLTF; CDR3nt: TGTGCCAGCAGCCCCCGGGGGTACTCTGGGGCCAACGTCCTGACTTTC
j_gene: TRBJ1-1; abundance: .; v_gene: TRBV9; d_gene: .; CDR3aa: CASSVGRAANTEAFF; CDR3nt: TGTGCCAGCAGCGTAGGGAGGGCTGCGAACACTGAAGCTTTCTTT
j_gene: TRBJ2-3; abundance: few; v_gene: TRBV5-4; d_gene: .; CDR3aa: CASSSQGSTDTQYF; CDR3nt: TGTGCCAGCAGCTCGCAGGGTAGCACAGATACGCAGTATTTT
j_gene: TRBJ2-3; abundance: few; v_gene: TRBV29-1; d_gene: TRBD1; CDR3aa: CSDQTGSTDTQYF; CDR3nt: TGCAGCGACCAGACAGGGAGCACAGATACGCAGTATTTT
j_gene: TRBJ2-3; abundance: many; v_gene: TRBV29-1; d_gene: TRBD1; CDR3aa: CSASQGIDTDTQYF; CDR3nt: TGCAGCGCCTCACAGGGGATAGACACAGATACGCAGTATTTT
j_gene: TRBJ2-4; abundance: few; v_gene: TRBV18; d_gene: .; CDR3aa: CASSPTTGWDIQYF; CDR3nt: TGTGCCAGCTCACCGACGACAGGATGGGACATTCAGTACTTC
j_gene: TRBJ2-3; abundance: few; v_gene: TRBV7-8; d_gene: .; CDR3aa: CASSLGQLDTDTQYF; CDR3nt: TGTGCCAGCAGCTTAGGACAGCTTGACACAGATACGCAGTATTTT
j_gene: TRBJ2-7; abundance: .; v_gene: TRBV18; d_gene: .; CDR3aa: CASSPTQGYEQYF; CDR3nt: TGTGCCAGCTCACCGACTCAGGGTTACGAGCAGTACTTC
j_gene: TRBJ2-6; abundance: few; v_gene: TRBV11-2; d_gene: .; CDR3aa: CASSTLRGIMAGANVLTF; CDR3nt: TGTGCCAGCAGCACCCTGAGGGGGATAATGGCTGGGGCCAACGTCCTGACTTTC
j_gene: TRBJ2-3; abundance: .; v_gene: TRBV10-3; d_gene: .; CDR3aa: CAISDSGQGLMGTDTQYF; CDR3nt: TGTGCCATCAGTGATTCCGGACAGGGACTAATGGGCACAGATACGCAGTATTTT
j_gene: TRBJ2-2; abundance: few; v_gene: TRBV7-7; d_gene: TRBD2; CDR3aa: CASSSGLVNGELFF; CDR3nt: TGTGCTAGCAGCTCTGGACTAGTTAACGGGGAGCTGTTTTTT
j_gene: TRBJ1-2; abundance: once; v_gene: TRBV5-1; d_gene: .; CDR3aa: CASSLSTMGGYTF; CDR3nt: TGCGCCAGCAGCTTATCGACAATGGGTGGCTACACCTTC
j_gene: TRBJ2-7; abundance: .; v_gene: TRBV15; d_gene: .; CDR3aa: CATSRDPEDEQYF; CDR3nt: TGTGCCACCAGCAGGGACCCGGAGGACGAGCAGTACTTC
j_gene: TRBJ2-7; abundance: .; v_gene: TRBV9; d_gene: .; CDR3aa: CASSVGERSTSYEQYF; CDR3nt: TGTGCCAGCAGCGTAGGTGAGAGGTCTACGTCCTACGAGCAGTACTTC
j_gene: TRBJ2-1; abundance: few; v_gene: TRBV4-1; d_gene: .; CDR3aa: CASSRDGGKPRNEQFF; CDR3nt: TGCGCCAGCAGCCGGGACGGGGGAAAGCCACGCAATGAGCAGTTCTTC
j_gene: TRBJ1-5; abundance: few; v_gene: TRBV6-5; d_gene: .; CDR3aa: CASSETGNQPQHF; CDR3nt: TGTGCCAGCAGTGAGACGGGTAATCAGCCCCAGCATTTT
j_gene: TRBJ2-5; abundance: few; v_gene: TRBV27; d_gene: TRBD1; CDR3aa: CASRTGQYETQYF; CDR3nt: TGTGCCAGCAGAACGGGACAGTACGAGACCCAGTACTTC
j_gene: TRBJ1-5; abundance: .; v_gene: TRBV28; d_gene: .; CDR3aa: CASTSGQPQHF; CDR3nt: TGTGCCAGCACCAGCGGGCAGCCCCAGCATTTT
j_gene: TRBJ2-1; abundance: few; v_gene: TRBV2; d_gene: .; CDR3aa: CASSGELITNEQFF; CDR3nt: TGTGCCAGCAGTGGGGAGTTAATTACGAATGAGCAGTTCTTC
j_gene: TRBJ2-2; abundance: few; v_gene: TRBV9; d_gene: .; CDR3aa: CASSVRADHSGKLFF; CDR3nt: TGTGCCAGCAGCGTGAGGGCCGACCACTCGGGAAAGCTGTTTTTT
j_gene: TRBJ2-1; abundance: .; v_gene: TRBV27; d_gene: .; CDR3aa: CASSRTYLLNEQFF; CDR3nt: TGTGCCAGCAGTCGCACCTATTTACTCAATGAGCAGTTCTTC